This is a list of T cell receptor beta chains from one sample in a study of radiotherapy plus CTLA-4 blockade in lung cancer. Data came from immunoSEQ multiplex PCR; TCRdb stores just in-frame clones and leaves some out. The table shows roughly 90,000 clones, with 60% to 80% occurring only once. Sequenced material: peripheral blood, taken from a patient treated with radiotherapy plus ipilimumab. The origin of the receptors is a human donor with non-small cell lung cancer that progressed on radiotherapy plus ipilimumab. CDR3s include the opening cysteine and the closing phenylalanine or tryptophan. A D gene is named only where the DNA matches it firmly. Clone size is given for some rows only: seen once, a few or many times, or a class if the clone is expanded.

j_call d_call clone_size v_call cdr3_aa cdr3_nt
TRBJ2-3 TRBD2 - TRBV15 CATRLAGWGDTQYF TGTGCCACCAGGTTAGCGGGATGGGGAGATACGCAGTATTTT
TRBJ2-5 - - TRBV5-4 CASSFQGGGETQYF TGTGCCAGCAGCTTCCAGGGTGGGGGGGAGACCCAGTACTTC
TRBJ1-1 - - TRBV10-3 CAISETGNTEAFF TGTGCCATCAGCGAGACAGGGAACACTGAAGCTTTCTTT
TRBJ1-2 - once TRBV18 CASSPTGAGYGYTF TGTGCCAGCTCACCAACAGGTGCGGGCTATGGCTACACCTTC
TRBJ2-2 - - TRBV19 CASNTQNTGELFF TGTGCCAGTAACACACAGAACACCGGGGAGCTGTTTTTT
TRBJ1-2 TRBD1 - TRBV10-3 CAISGTGKNYGYTF TGTGCCATCAGTGGGACAGGGAAAAACTATGGCTACACCTTC
TRBJ2-5 - - TRBV2 CASSQGGETQYF TGTGCCAGCTCCCAGGGCGGAGAGACCCAGTACTTC
TRBJ1-2 - - TRBV7-2 CASSSPGGGYTF TGTGCCAGCAGCTCCCCCGGGGGGGGCTACACCTTC
TRBJ1-5 TRBD1 - TRBV28 CASRQGARQPQHF TGTGCCAGCAGACAGGGGGCGCGACAGCCCCAGCATTTT
TRBJ2-6 - - TRBV7-3 CASKASSGANVLTF TGTGCCAGCAAAGCGAGCTCTGGGGCCAACGTCCTGACTTTC
TRBJ1-2 TRBD1 once TRBV10-3 CAISNTGDYGYTF TGTGCCATCAGTAATACAGGGGACTATGGCTACACCTTC
TRBJ2-5 - - TRBV5-1 CASSRQPQETQYF TGCGCCAGCAGCCGACAGCCCCAAGAGACCCAGTACTTC
TRBJ1-5 - - TRBV19 CASSTTGTGNQPQHF TGTGCCAGTAGTACCACGGGCACCGGCAATCAGCCCCAGCATTTT
TRBJ2-3 - - TRBV14 CASSLEWGTDTQYF TGTGCCAGCAGCCTCGAGTGGGGCACAGATACGCAGTATTTT
TRBJ2-7 - - TRBV10-3 CAIGGDIPPYEQYF TGTGCCATCGGGGGGGACATACCACCCTACGAGCAGTACTTC
TRBJ2-1 TRBD1 - TRBV30 CAWSPTGGNEQFF TGTGCCTGGAGTCCCACAGGGGGCAATGAGCAGTTCTTC
TRBJ2-7 - - TRBV28 CASSLSGYEQYF TGTGCCAGCAGTTTATCCGGGTACGAGCAGTACTTC
TRBJ2-5 - - TRBV5-4 CASSLPLGEETQYF TGTGCCAGCAGCTTGCCCCTAGGGGAAGAGACCCAGTACTTC
TRBJ2-7 - few TRBV2 CASSLRGTDSYEQYF TGTGCCAGCAGCTTGCGGGGGACAGACTCCTACGAGCAGTACTTC
TRBJ2-1 - - TRBV21-1 CASPPRGVNEQFF TGTGCCAGCCCACCACGGGGGGTCAATGAGCAGTTCTTC
TRBJ1-5 - few TRBV27 CASSLGWSNQPQHF TGTGCCAGCAGCCTCGGCTGGAGCAATCAGCCCCAGCATTTT
TRBJ2-3 TRBD1 - TRBV4-1 CASSQTTGESTDTQYF TGCGCCAGCAGCCAAACGACAGGGGAATCCACAGATACGCAGTATTTT
TRBJ2-1 TRBD2 - TRBV6-6 CASSWGLAGTHNEQFF TGTGCCAGCAGTTGGGGACTAGCGGGCACCCACAATGAGCAGTTCTTC